This entry features one TCR beta chain sequence. Its cognate antigen is unknown. The study ran the assay at deep level. Produced via immunoSEQ multiplex PCR; TCRdb's table is partial and in-frame only. The sample shows 640,000 or so clones, about two thirds of them seen only once. These data come from a study of shared clonotypes between healthy human individuals. The germline V gene encodes CDR1 MDHEN and CDR2 SYDVKM. V was clipped by 4 bases and J by 2 bases, with 12 bases between them. This CDR3 has 15 residues. Whole-study results and caveats: Several donors shared roughly 5% of their naive CD4 clonotypes. Sequencing depth was a factor that was expected to affect clonotype sharing among donors. Only blood was sampled; tissue repertoires likely differ.

V gene TRBV28 combines with J gene TRBJ2-4; TRBD1 or TRBD2 may be the D gene (5 bases each). The origin of this receptor is a woman aged 25 to 39 in good health. Sequencing was done on a sample of memory CD4+ T cells sorted from blood. Stated subset: CD45RA-negative fraction. CDR3 in DNA: TGTGCCAGCAGTTCTCCAGGGAGTTCCAAAAACATTCAGTACTTC. This gives the protein CASSSPGSSKNIQYF. The full variable domain, completed using reference TRBV28 and TRBJ2-4, is DVKVTQSSRYLVKRTGEKVFLECVQDMDHENMFWYRQDPGLGLRLIYFSYDVKMKEKGDIPEGYSVSREKKERFSLILESASTNQTSMYLCASSSPGSSKNIQYFGAGTRLSVL.